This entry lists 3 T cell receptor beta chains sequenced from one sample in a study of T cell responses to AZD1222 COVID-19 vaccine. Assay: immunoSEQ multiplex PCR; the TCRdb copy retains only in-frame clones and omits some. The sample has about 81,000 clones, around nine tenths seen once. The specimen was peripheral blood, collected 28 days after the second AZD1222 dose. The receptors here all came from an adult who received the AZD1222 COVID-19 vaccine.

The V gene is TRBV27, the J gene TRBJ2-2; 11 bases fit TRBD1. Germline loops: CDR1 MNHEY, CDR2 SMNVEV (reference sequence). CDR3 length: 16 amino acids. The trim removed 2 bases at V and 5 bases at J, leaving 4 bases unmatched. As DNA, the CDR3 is TGTGCCAGCAGTTTACGGACAGGGGGCCAAACCGGGGAGCTGTTTTTT. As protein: CASSLRTGGQTGELFF.

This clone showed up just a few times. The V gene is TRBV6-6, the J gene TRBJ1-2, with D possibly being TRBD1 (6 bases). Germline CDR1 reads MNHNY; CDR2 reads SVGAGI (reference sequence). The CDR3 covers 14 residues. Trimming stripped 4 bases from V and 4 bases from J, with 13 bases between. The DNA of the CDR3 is TGTGCCAGCAGTTCCCAGACACAGGGCTATGGCTACACCTTC. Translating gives CASSSQTQGYGYTF.

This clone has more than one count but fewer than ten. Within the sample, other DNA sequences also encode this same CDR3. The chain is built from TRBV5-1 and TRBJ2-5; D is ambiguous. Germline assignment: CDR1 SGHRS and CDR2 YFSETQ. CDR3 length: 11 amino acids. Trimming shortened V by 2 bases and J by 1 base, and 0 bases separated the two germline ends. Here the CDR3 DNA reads TGCGCCAGCAGCTTCCAAGAGACCCAGTACTTC. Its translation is CASSFQETQYF.